Detailed here is one T cell receptor (beta chain). What it binds is not known. Time point here: sample taken at primary tumor resection. Donors were approximately 70 untreated early-stage non-small cell lung cancer patients. Tumor, nontumor lung or frozen PBMC supplied whole RNA, sequenced without sorting. The data derive from a study of spatial heterogeneity in lung cancer. Study-level background: There were consistently more beta-chain sequences detected than alpha-chain sequences.

V lost 2 bases and J lost 7, with 15 bases in between. The CDR3 has 14 amino acids. Study-wide results and limits: Counts of expanded intratumoral alpha and beta TCRs tracked tumor mutation counts.

TCRdb reprocessed the 5' RACE reads with MiXCR, giving one entry per CDR3 protein. The profile shows about 7,000 distinct CDR3 sequences, about an eighth of them singletons. The chain joins TRBV12-3 or TRBV12-4 to TRBJ2-7; no definite D call. This receptor was taken from a male donor with early-stage non-small cell lung cancer. The sample was lung tumor tissue, taken at surgery. CDR3: CASSLRGIGSEQYF. The CDR3 DNA is TGTGCCAGCAGTTTAAGAGGAATCGGTTCGGAGCAGTACTTC.